Here is one T cell receptor beta chain with its context. Its specificity is not known. PCR used 60 Vbeta primers and 13 Jbeta primers. Authors' methods: Later work found 80 million or so unique TCR beta chains, with approximately 12 million shared. Generated by immunoSEQ multiplex PCR, the TCRdb table keeps only in-frame clones and is missing some. From that table come the V and J calls and clone size; the DNA was used to work out D and trimming. Of roughly 60,000 clones listed, 70% to 75% are singletons. This record comes from a study of cytomegalovirus exposure and HLA in healthy donors. General observations from the study: Evidence from a later analysis indicated that most CMV-associated TCR beta chains looked HLA-restricted.

CDR3 length: 12 amino acids. Germline V gene data show CDR1 as SNHLY and CDR2 as FYNNEI. Trimming at V came to 6 bases and at J to 15 bases, leaving 9 bases not matched to a gene. The specimen was PBMCs. The J gene is TRBJ2-1, the V gene TRBV2; the match to TRBD2 covers 9 bases. The TCR was taken from a woman aged 25 to 45 in good health and CMV-seronegative. This CDR3 is CASSPGLARPFF. In nucleotides, the CDR3 is TGTGCCAGCAGCCCGGGACTAGCTCGTCCGTTCTTC.